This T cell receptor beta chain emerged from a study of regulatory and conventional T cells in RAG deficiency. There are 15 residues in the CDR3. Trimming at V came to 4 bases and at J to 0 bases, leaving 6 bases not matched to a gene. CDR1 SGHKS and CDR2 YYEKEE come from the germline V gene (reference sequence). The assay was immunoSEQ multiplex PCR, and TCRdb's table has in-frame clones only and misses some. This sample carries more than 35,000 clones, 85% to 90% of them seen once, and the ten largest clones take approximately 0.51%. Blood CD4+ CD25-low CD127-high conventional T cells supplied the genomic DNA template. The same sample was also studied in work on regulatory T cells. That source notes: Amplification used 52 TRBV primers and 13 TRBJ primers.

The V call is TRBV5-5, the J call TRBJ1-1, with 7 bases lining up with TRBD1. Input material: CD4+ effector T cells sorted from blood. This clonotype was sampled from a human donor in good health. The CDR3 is CASSVDRAMNTEAFF. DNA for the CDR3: TGTGCCAGCAGCGTAGACAGGGCAATGAACACTGAAGCTTTCTTT.